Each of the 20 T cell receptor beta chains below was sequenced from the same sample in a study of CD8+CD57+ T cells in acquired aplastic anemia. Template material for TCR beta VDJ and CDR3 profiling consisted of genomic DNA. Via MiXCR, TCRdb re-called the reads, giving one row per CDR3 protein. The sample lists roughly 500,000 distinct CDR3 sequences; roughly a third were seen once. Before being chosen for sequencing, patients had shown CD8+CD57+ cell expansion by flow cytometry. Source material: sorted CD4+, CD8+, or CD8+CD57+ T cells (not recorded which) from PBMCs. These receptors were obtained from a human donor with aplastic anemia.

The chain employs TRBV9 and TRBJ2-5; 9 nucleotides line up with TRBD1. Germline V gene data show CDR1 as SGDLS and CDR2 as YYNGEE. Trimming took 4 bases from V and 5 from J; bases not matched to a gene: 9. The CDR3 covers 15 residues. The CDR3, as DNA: TGTGCCAGCAGCCCCACGGGACAGGGTATCGAGACCCAGTACTTC. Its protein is CASSPTGQGIETQYF.

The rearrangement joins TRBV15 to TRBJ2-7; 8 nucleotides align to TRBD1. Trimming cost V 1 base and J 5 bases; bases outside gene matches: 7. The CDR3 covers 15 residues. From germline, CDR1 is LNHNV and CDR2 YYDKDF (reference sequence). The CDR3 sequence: CATSRGRTGSHEQYF. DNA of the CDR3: TGTGCCACCAGCAGAGGCAGGACAGGGTCCCACGAGCAGTACTTC.

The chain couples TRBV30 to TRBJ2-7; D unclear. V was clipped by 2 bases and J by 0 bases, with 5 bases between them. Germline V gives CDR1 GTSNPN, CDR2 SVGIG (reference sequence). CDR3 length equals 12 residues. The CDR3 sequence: CAWSSASYEQYF. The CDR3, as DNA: TGTGCCTGGAGTTCGGCCTCCTACGAGCAGTACTTC.

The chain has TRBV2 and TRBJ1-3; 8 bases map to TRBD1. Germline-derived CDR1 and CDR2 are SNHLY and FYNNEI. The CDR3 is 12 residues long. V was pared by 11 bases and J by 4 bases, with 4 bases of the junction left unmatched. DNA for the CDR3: TGTGCCGGAGGGACAGGAGGAAACACCATATATTTT. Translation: CAGGTGGNTIYF.

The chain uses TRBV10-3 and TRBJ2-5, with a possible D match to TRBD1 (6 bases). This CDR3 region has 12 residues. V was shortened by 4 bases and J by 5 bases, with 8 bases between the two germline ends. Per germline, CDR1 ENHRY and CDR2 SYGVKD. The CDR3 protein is CAISATGETQYF. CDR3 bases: TGTGCCATCAGTGCTACAGGGGAGACCCAGTACTTC.

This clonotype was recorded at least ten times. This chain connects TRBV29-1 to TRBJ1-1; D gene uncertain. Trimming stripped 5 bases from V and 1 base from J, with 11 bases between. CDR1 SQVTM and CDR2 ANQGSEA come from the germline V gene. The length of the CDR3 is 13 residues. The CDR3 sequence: CSVSRSRNTEAFF. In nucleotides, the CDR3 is TGCAGCGTTTCCCGATCCCGGAACACTGAAGCTTTCTTT.

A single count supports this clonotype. The CDR3 sequence is CASRGGQGYTEAFF. The CDR3 DNA reads TGTGCCAGCAGGGGGGGACAGGGATACACTGAAGCTTTCTTT. The chain links TRBV6-1 to TRBJ1-1; 9 bases are shared with TRBD1. CDR3 length: 14 amino acids. V was clipped by 6 bases and J by 3 bases; unmatched bases: 5. Germline-derived CDR1 and CDR2 are MNHNS and SASEGT.

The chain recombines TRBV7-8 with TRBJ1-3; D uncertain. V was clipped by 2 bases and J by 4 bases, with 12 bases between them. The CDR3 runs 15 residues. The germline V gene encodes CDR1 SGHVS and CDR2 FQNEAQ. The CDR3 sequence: CASSLYTDGGNTIYF. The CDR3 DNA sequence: TGTGCCAGCAGCTTATATACGGACGGGGGAAACACCATATATTTT. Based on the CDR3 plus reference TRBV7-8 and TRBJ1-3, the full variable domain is GAGVSQSPRYKVAKRGQDVALRCDPISGHVSLFWYQQALGQGPEFLTYFQNEAQLDKSGLPSDRFFAERPEGSVSTLKIQRTQQEDSAVYLCASSLYTDGGNTIYFGEGSWLTVV.

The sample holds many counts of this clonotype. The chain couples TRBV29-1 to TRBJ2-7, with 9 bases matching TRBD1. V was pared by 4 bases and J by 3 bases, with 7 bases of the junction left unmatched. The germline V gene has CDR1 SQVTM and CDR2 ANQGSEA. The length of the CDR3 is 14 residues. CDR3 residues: CSVAGGQGDYEQYF. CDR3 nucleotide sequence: TGCAGCGTTGCCGGGGGACAGGGAGACTACGAGCAGTACTTC.

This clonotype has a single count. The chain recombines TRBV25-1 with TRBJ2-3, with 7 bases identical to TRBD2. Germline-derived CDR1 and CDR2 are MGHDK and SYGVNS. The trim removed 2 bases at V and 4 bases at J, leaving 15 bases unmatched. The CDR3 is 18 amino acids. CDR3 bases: TGTGCCAGCAGTGAAGGGGGGAGCGGGGCCAGTGGTGCAGATACGCAGTATTTT. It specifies CASSEGGSGASGADTQYF.

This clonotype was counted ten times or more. CDR3 sequence (DNA): TGTGCCAGCAGCTCCCACATCGGGCCAGGGTACGAGCAGTACTTC. This gives the protein CASSSHIGPGYEQYF. The chain combines TRBV7-2 with TRBJ2-7, with D perhaps TRBD1 (5 bases). The CDR3 totals 15 residues. Trimming pared 4 bases from V and 4 bases from J, leaving 17 bases between. Germline V gene lookup returns CDR1 SGHTA and CDR2 FQGNSA.

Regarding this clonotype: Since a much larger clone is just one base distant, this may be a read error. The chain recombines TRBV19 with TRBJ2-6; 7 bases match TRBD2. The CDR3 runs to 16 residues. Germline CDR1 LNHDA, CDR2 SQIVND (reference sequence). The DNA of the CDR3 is TGTGCCAGTAGTATACTGGGACTAACTGGGGCCAACGTCCCGACTTTC. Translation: CASSILGLTGANVPTF.

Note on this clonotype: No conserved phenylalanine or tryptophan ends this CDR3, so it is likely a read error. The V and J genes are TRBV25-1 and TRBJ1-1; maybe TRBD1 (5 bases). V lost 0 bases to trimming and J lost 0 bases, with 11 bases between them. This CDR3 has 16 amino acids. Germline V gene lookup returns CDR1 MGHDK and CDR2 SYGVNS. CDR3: CASSEYDSLVNTEAFI. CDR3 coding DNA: TGTGCCAGCAGTGAATATGACAGTCTCGTGAACACTGAAGCTTTCATT.

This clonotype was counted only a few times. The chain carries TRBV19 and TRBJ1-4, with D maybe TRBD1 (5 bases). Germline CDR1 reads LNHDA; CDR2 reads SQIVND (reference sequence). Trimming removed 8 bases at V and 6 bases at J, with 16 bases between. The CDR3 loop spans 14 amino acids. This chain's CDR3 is CASHEGIGDEKLFF. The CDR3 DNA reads TGTGCCAGTCATGAGGGGATCGGGGATGAAAAACTGTTTTTT.

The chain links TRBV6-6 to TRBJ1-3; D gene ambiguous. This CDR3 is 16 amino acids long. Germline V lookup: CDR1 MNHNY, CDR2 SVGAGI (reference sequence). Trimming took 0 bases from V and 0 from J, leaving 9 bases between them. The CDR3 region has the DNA TGTGCCAGCAGTTACTCGCCCCGATACTCTGGAAACACCATATATTTT. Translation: CASSYSPRYSGNTIYF.

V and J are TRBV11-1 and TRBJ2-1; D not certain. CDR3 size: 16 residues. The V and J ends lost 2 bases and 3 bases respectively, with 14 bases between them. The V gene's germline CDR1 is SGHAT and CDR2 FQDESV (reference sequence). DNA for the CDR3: TGTGCCAGCAGCTTATTTGGGGATTCCTACTACAATGAGCAGTTCTTC. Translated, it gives CASSLFGDSYYNEQFF.

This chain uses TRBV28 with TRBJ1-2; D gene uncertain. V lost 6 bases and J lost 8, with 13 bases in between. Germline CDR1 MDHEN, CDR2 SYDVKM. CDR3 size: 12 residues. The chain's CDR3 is CASRQPPGGYTF. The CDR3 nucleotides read TGTGCCAGCAGGCAACCCCCGGGAGGCTACACCTTC.

The CDR3: CASSISGGIGTEAFF. The CDR3 coding sequence is TGTGCCAGTAGTATAAGCGGAGGAATCGGCACTGAAGCTTTCTTT. The V and J genes are TRBV19 and TRBJ1-1; the D is unclear. CDR3 length equals 15 residues. Trimming stripped 2 bases from V and 4 bases from J, with 14 bases between. Germline V gene data show CDR1 as LNHDA and CDR2 as SQIVND (reference sequence).

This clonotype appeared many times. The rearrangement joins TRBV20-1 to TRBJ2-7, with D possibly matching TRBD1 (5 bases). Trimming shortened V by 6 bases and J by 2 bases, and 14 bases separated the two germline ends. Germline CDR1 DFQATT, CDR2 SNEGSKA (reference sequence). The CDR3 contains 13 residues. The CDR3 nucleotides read TGCAGTGCGGAAAATGACAGAACCTACGAGCAGTACTTC. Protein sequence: CSAENDRTYEQYF.

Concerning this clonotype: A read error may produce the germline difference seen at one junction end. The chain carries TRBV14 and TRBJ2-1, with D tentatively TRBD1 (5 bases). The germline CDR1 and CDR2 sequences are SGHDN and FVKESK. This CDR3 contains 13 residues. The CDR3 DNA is TGTGCCAGCGGCCAGGGCAACTACAATGAGCAGTTCTTC. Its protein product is CASGQGNYNEQFF. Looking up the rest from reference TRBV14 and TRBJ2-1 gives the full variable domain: EAGVTQFPSHSVIEKGQTVTLRCDPISGHDNLYWYRRVMGKEIKFLLHFVKESKQDESGMPNNRFLAERTGGTYSTLKVQPAELEDSGVYFCASGQGNYNEQFFGPGTRLTVL.